Listed below are T cell receptor beta chains from one sample, sequenced in a study of graft-versus-host responses after intestinal transplantation. The table came from immunoSEQ multiplex PCR; TCRdb's copy has only in-frame clones and leaves some out. The repertoire includes approximately 90,000 clones, 85% to 95% of them detected once, and approximately 6% sits in the top ten. No antigens are known for them. This sample comprised unstimulated CD8+ T cells sorted from spleen or lymph node cells, obtained before intestinal transplant. These receptors were obtained from a human donor who received an intestinal transplant. Both conserved end residues are part of each CDR3. The order of the fields is clone size, J gene, D gene, V gene, CDR3 DNA, CDR3 protein. The D gene is left open where the match is weak. Part of the rows lack a size; the others show once, few, many or a class for expanded clones.

clone_size: .; j_call: TRBJ2-5; d_call: TRBD2; v_call: TRBV7-9; cdr3_nt: TGTGCCAGCAGCTTAAGAATGTCTCAGCGGGGAGACCAAGAGACCCAGTACTTC; cdr3_aa: CASSLRMSQRGDQETQYF
clone_size: .; j_call: TRBJ2-7; d_call: .; v_call: TRBV9; cdr3_nt: TGTGCCAGCAGCGACCCTGACAGCCCTATGGGGTCCTACGAGCAGTACTTC; cdr3_aa: CASSDPDSPMGSYEQYF
clone_size: .; j_call: TRBJ1-3; d_call: .; v_call: TRBV29-1; cdr3_nt: TGCAGCGTTGAGGGGGCCGGCGGAAACACCATATATTTT; cdr3_aa: CSVEGAGGNTIYF
clone_size: .; j_call: TRBJ1-2; d_call: .; v_call: TRBV14; cdr3_nt: TGTGCCAGCAGCCAAGGCCCAGGCGGTCGCGTAGACTATGGCTACACCTTC; cdr3_aa: CASSQGPGGRVDYGYTF
clone_size: .; j_call: TRBJ1-2; d_call: .; v_call: TRBV2; cdr3_nt: TGTGCCAGCAGTGAAGCTGGCAGCGGTCCGTATGCCTACGGCTACACCTTC; cdr3_aa: CASSEAGSGPYAYGYTF
clone_size: .; j_call: TRBJ2-5; d_call: .; v_call: TRBV13; cdr3_nt: TGTGCCAGCAGTCAGACGATCGGAGAGACCCAGTACTTC; cdr3_aa: CASSQTIGETQYF
clone_size: .; j_call: TRBJ1-1; d_call: .; v_call: TRBV14; cdr3_nt: TGTGCCAGCAGCCAAGAATCCGGGGCCACTGAAGCTTTCTTT; cdr3_aa: CASSQESGATEAFF
clone_size: .; j_call: TRBJ2-7; d_call: TRBD2; v_call: TRBV6-6; cdr3_nt: TGTGCCAGCATGACTAGCGGGGTGCCGAGGGACGAGCAGTACTTC; cdr3_aa: CASMTSGVPRDEQYF
clone_size: once; j_call: TRBJ1-1; d_call: .; v_call: TRBV9; cdr3_nt: TGTGCCAGCAGCGGAGGAGAACGGACTGAAGCTTTCTTT; cdr3_aa: CASSGGERTEAFF
clone_size: .; j_call: TRBJ1-1; d_call: .; v_call: TRBV27; cdr3_nt: TGTGCCAGCAGTTTTTCCATGAACACTGAAGCTTTCTTT; cdr3_aa: CASSFSMNTEAFF
clone_size: .; j_call: TRBJ2-7; d_call: .; v_call: TRBV27; cdr3_nt: TGTGCCAGCAGGCCGGGACGGAACTACGAGCAGTACTTC; cdr3_aa: CASRPGRNYEQYF
clone_size: once; j_call: TRBJ1-1; d_call: .; v_call: TRBV11-2; cdr3_nt: TGTGCCAGCAGCTTACCAAAATGGGAGACAGCACCTGAAGCTTTCTTT; cdr3_aa: CASSLPKWETAPEAFF
clone_size: .; j_call: TRBJ1-1; d_call: .; v_call: TRBV25-1; cdr3_nt: TGTGCCAGCAGTGATCGGGGGGAGGGCACTGAAGCTTTCTTT; cdr3_aa: CASSDRGEGTEAFF
clone_size: .; j_call: TRBJ2-1; d_call: .; v_call: TRBV25-1; cdr3_nt: TGTGCCAGCAGTGAAGGGGGGCTAGTTCACTACAATGAGCAGTTCTTC; cdr3_aa: CASSEGGLVHYNEQFF
clone_size: .; j_call: TRBJ2-3; d_call: .; v_call: TRBV7-6; cdr3_nt: TGTGCCAGCAGCTTAACGAACACAGATACGCAGTATTTT; cdr3_aa: CASSLTNTDTQYF
clone_size: .; j_call: TRBJ2-5; d_call: TRBD1; v_call: TRBV11-2; cdr3_nt: TGTGCCAGCAGCTCAGGACAGGGGGTTCAAGAGACCCAGTACTTC; cdr3_aa: CASSSGQGVQETQYF
clone_size: .; j_call: TRBJ2-1; d_call: .; v_call: TRBV27; cdr3_nt: TGTGCCAGCCGCCGTTCGGGTCCTTACAATGAGCAGTTCTTC; cdr3_aa: CASRRSGPYNEQFF
clone_size: .; j_call: TRBJ2-2; d_call: .; v_call: TRBV9; cdr3_nt: TGTGCCAGCACAGGCGGGACGAACACCGGGGAGCTGTTTTTT; cdr3_aa: CASTGGTNTGELFF
clone_size: few; j_call: TRBJ1-5; d_call: .; v_call: TRBV6-5; cdr3_nt: TGTGCCAGCAGTTACTCGAGACCGACGAATCAGCCCCAGCATTTT; cdr3_aa: CASSYSRPTNQPQHF
clone_size: many; j_call: TRBJ2-2; d_call: .; v_call: TRBV15; cdr3_nt: TGTGCCACCAGCAGAGAAAGGGGCGACACCGGGGAGCTGTTTTTT; cdr3_aa: CATSRERGDTGELFF
clone_size: .; j_call: TRBJ2-7; d_call: .; v_call: TRBV6-1; cdr3_nt: TGTGCCAGCAGTGAAGGTACAGGGGAGGACGAGCAGTACTTC; cdr3_aa: CASSEGTGEDEQYF
clone_size: once; j_call: TRBJ2-3; d_call: TRBD1; v_call: TRBV19; cdr3_nt: TGTGCCAGTAGTATCCCCCCCAGGGGGGATACGCAGTATTTT; cdr3_aa: CASSIPPRGDTQYF
clone_size: .; j_call: TRBJ2-3; d_call: .; v_call: TRBV9; cdr3_nt: TGTGCCAGCAGCGTATTCGGCAGCGGCACAGATACGCAGTATTTT; cdr3_aa: CASSVFGSGTDTQYF
clone_size: once; j_call: TRBJ2-7; d_call: .; v_call: TRBV2; cdr3_nt: TGTGCCAGCAATCGTCGGGACGGCTCCTACGAGCAGTACTTC; cdr3_aa: CASNRRDGSYEQYF
clone_size: .; j_call: TRBJ2-1; d_call: .; v_call: TRBV6-5; cdr3_nt: TGTGCCAGCAGGACACAGGGTTATGAGCAGTTCTTC; cdr3_aa: CASRTQGYEQFF
clone_size: .; j_call: TRBJ1-4; d_call: .; v_call: TRBV25-1; cdr3_nt: TGTGCCAGCAGTGACCGGGATACTAATGAAAAACTGTTTTTT; cdr3_aa: CASSDRDTNEKLFF
clone_size: .; j_call: TRBJ1-6; d_call: .; v_call: TRBV6-5; cdr3_nt: TGTGCCAGCAGTTTATGGGTATCCTATAATTCACCCCTCCACTTT; cdr3_aa: CASSLWVSYNSPLHF
clone_size: .; j_call: TRBJ2-1; d_call: TRBD2; v_call: TRBV27; cdr3_nt: TGTGCCAGCAGTTTAGGCGGGGGGCCCGACCCCTACAATGAGCAGTTCTTC; cdr3_aa: CASSLGGGPDPYNEQFF
clone_size: .; j_call: TRBJ2-1; d_call: TRBD2; v_call: TRBV6-5; cdr3_nt: TGTGCCAGCGGGCTAGCGGGGATCCACAATGAGCAGTTCTTC; cdr3_aa: CASGLAGIHNEQFF
clone_size: .; j_call: TRBJ2-7; d_call: .; v_call: TRBV7-2; cdr3_nt: TGTGCCAGCAGCGCCGGGACACTCTACGAGCAGTACTTC; cdr3_aa: CASSAGTLYEQYF
clone_size: .; j_call: TRBJ2-5; d_call: .; v_call: TRBV28; cdr3_nt: TGTGCCAGCAGTTTTCGGGGAAAACAAGAGACCCAGTACTTC; cdr3_aa: CASSFRGKQETQYF
clone_size: .; j_call: TRBJ2-7; d_call: .; v_call: TRBV27; cdr3_nt: TGTGCCAGCAGCGGGGGGCTCGCCTACGAGCAGTACTTC; cdr3_aa: CASSGGLAYEQYF
clone_size: .; j_call: TRBJ2-1; d_call: .; v_call: TRBV6-1; cdr3_nt: TGTGCCAGCAGTGAAGAGGAGACACCTACCTACAATGAGCAGTTCTTC; cdr3_aa: CASSEEETPTYNEQFF
clone_size: .; j_call: TRBJ2-3; d_call: TRBD1; v_call: TRBV7-9; cdr3_nt: TGTGCCAGCAGCTTAACAGGGGGCTCGACAGATACGCAGTATTTT; cdr3_aa: CASSLTGGSTDTQYF
clone_size: .; j_call: TRBJ1-5; d_call: .; v_call: TRBV6-1; cdr3_nt: TGTGCCAGCAGTGAATTTGTGCTCAATAGCAATCAGCCCCAGCATTTT; cdr3_aa: CASSEFVLNSNQPQHF
clone_size: .; j_call: TRBJ2-1; d_call: .; v_call: TRBV7-2; cdr3_nt: TGTGCCAGCAGCTTAATGGACTACAACTATGAGCAGTTCTTC; cdr3_aa: CASSLMDYNYEQFF
clone_size: .; j_call: TRBJ1-1; d_call: TRBD1; v_call: TRBV19; cdr3_nt: TGTGCCAGTAGTACGACAGGGGAGACTGAAGCTTTCTTT; cdr3_aa: CASSTTGETEAFF
clone_size: .; j_call: TRBJ2-1; d_call: .; v_call: TRBV27; cdr3_nt: TGTGCCAGCACGCTCGGGGGCCGCTACAATGAGCAGTTCTTC; cdr3_aa: CASTLGGRYNEQFF
clone_size: .; j_call: TRBJ2-3; d_call: .; v_call: TRBV12-5; cdr3_nt: TGTGCTAGTGGTTTGGATAGCGGTTACACAGATACGCAGTATTTT; cdr3_aa: CASGLDSGYTDTQYF
clone_size: .; j_call: TRBJ2-1; d_call: TRBD2; v_call: TRBV10-3; cdr3_nt: TGTGCCATCAGTGACACTAGCGGGGGTTACAATGAGCAGTTCTTC; cdr3_aa: CAISDTSGGYNEQFF
clone_size: .; j_call: TRBJ1-3; d_call: TRBD1; v_call: TRBV28; cdr3_nt: TGTGCCAGCAGCTATAGACAGGGTTCGGCTGGAAACACCATATATTTT; cdr3_aa: CASSYRQGSAGNTIYF
clone_size: .; j_call: TRBJ1-2; d_call: .; v_call: TRBV9; cdr3_nt: TGTGCCAGCAGCGTAGAGGACGGCACATACTATGGCTACACCTTC; cdr3_aa: CASSVEDGTYYGYTF
clone_size: .; j_call: TRBJ2-1; d_call: .; v_call: TRBV6-1; cdr3_nt: TGTGCCAGCAGTGAATATGGGGGAGCTATGAACAATGAGCAGTTCTTC; cdr3_aa: CASSEYGGAMNNEQFF
clone_size: .; j_call: TRBJ2-7; d_call: .; v_call: TRBV2; cdr3_nt: TGTGCCAGCAGGCTAGGGGAGGAGTACTTC; cdr3_aa: CASRLGEEYF
clone_size: .; j_call: TRBJ2-1; d_call: TRBD1; v_call: TRBV13; cdr3_nt: TGTGCCAGCAGCCTTGGACAGGGAGGCAATGAGCAGTTCTTC; cdr3_aa: CASSLGQGGNEQFF